This TCR beta chain was sequenced for a study of vaccination and CD4 T cells after COVID-19 (dated by TCRdb to 2022 to 2024). Regarding the research as a whole: In the convalescent cohort there were six males and four females, among whom were two Hispanic individuals, seven Caucasians, two Asians and one multiracial person. Two doses of either the Pfizer-BioNTech BNT162b2 vaccine (n=8) or the Moderna mRNA-1273 vaccine (n=2) were administered to participants. Post-COVID blood samples were collected from convalescent patients a median of approximately 93 days after diagnosis, with a range of roughly 35 to 180 days. Post-vaccine blood samples were collected a median of 72 days after the second vaccine dose, ranging from 14 to 241 days. For stimulating the cultures, overlapping spike peptide pools were used, derived from SARS-CoV-2 as well as from the common cold coronaviruses HCoV-NL63, HCoV-OC43 and HCoV-229E. As controls, cultures received a CEFX viral epitope pool (the positive control), an HIV-1 Nef peptide pool (the negative control), or no peptide at all. In under 13 COVID-19 convalescent patients and a few infection-naive healthy vaccine recipients, researchers compared the spike-specific CD4+ TCR repertoire from before mRNA vaccination with the repertoire from after. At the TCR clonotype level, an earlier paper using these donors assessed memory CD4+ T cell crossreactivity between SARS-CoV-2 and common cold coronavirus spike proteins. Findings and caveats that apply to the study as a whole: Of the vaccine-specific clones in convalescent patients, 304 of 307, or nearly all, reacted only to SARS-CoV-2 spike and did not cross-react with common cold coronaviruses. An increase in the median number of SARS-CoV-2-reactive clonotypes from roughly 20 after infection to 38 after vaccination was observed, but the change was not found to be significant. The number of convalescent patients in the study was relatively small, and the study did not examine early timepoints following natural infection. Among the post-vaccine SARS-CoV-2-reactive clones in convalescent patients, a median 86.3% showed up only after vaccination, which suggests vaccine-specific priming.

A remark on this clonotype: Its antigen target is currently unknown. No much larger clone is present one base from it, and per-base qualities are unavailable.

The meaning of the sample's treatment or condition label: roughly 11-day PBMC culture with coronavirus spike peptide pools or control peptides (ViraFEST assay). CD4+ T cells from unexposed donors were collected before the COVID-19 pandemic (2011-2018). To expand antigen-specific T cells with peptide pools and then pick out the expanded clonotypes through TCR sequencing, the study relied on the ViraFEST assay. Under 2.5 million PBMCs per well were cultured in IMDM with 5% human AB serum and about 9.2 IU/ml IL-2, plus 10 ug/ml peptide pools. Half of the culture medium was replaced with fresh IL-2-containing medium on days 3 and 7. After 10 days of culture, CD4+ T cells were isolated by negative selection using the EasySep CD4+ T cell isolation kit. As cell number allowed, CD4+ T cells from unexposed donors were tested for reactivity to SARS-CoV-2 S and N and to four common cold coronavirus spike pools. Ficoll-Paque Plus gradient centrifugation was used to isolate PBMCs from whole blood, and the isolated PBMCs were then either used fresh or cryopreserved at -140C. Culture conditions were generally each tested in triplicate wells. The leukapheresis product for the unexposed donors was obtained through commercial purchase.

Libraries were constructed by PCR. DNA from cultured CD4+ T cells underwent TCR sequencing with the Oncomine TCR Beta short-read assay at the Johns Hopkins FTIC core. Genomic DNA was extracted from the cultured CD4+ T cells with the QIAamp micro DNA kit. Oncomine TCR Beta libraries from cultured CD4+ T cells were pooled with unique dual indexes and sequenced on an Illumina iSeq 100. As for how the authors treated the data: Non-productive sequences were removed, and CDR3s that did not start with C, did not end with F or W, or were shorter than 7 amino acids were discarded. Antigen-specific clonotypes were identified using the MANAFEST web application through comparison of peptide-stimulated wells with reference and other culture wells. For a clone to be called positive, the clone needed an FDR below 0.05, an odds ratio above 5, and a productive frequency above 0.1% in at least two of three replicate wells. A clonotype was classed as cross-reactive if the clonotype showed significant expansion both in SARS-CoV-2 spike wells and in at least one common cold coronavirus spike condition. Levenshtein distances (stringdist) and unrooted phylogenetic trees (ape) in R version 3.6.1 were used to assess CDR3 homology. The public reads were quality trimmed at Q25 with fastp and then assembled into clones with MiXCR by TCRdb, keeping productive beta chains. Identical CDR3 protein sequences are pooled into one entry, listed with their most common genes and DNA. These V and J calls are TCRdb output, not the study's own analysis. The sample table shows approximately 8,800 distinct CDR3 sequences, and 30% to 40% are seen once. The ten largest clones add up to approximately 20% of the sample.

The TCR sequence derives from a human donor in good health. The sequencing input was CD4+ T cells from blood, cultured in vitro.

The CDR3 loop reads CSAVWGAGNEKLFF. The base sequence is TGCAGTGCCGTTTGGGGCGCGGGTAATGAAAAACTGTTTTTT. The chain joins TRBV20-1 to TRBJ1-4; the D region possibly corresponds to TRBD1 (5 bases align). The germline V gene (reference sequence) yields DFQATT for CDR1 and SNEGSKA for CDR2. Its CDR3 holds 14 amino acids, cysteine through phenylalanine. Here the CDR3 DNA is all that survives: 42 bases in frame from base 1. V is clipped by 6 bases and J by 4 bases, and the sequence between their germline boundaries is 15 bases long.